One sample yielded the 19 T cell receptor beta chains listed below, sequenced in a study of T cells in Graves' hyperthyroidism and ophthalmopathy. Amplification yielded TCR beta CDR3 regions, with RNA transcripts as the source. The study used the HTBI primer set for a first-round RT-PCR of the TCR CDR3. TCRdb fed the multiplex PCR reads into MiXCR, producing one record per CDR3 protein. The table shows nearly 750,000 distinct CDR3 sequences, with just over 35% occurring only once. Sequencing used blood. The receptors originated from a middle-aged woman with Graves' hyperthyroidism.

The chain combines TRBV19 with TRBJ1-1; 9 nucleotides align to TRBD1. CDR1 and CDR2 from the germline V gene are LNHDA and SQIVND (reference sequence). CDR3 length equals 14 residues. V dropped 5 bases and J dropped 6; count of bases not matched to a gene: 7. The CDR3 bases are TGTGCCAGTAGTCGGGACAGGGACGACGCTGAAGCTTTCTTT. Its protein product is CASSRDRDDAEAFF.

Many counts were recorded for this clonotype. A junction end diverges from the germline sequence, so it may reflect a read error. The V and J genes are TRBV10-3 and TRBJ2-7; D is possibly TRBD1 (5 bases). Germline V lookup: CDR1 ENHRY, CDR2 SYGVKD. The CDR3 loop spans 12 amino acids. As DNA, the CDR3 is TGTGCCAGCAGTGAAGACAGATACGAGCAGTACTTC. It translates to CASSEDRYEQYF.

This clonotype was seen more than once but under ten times. The rearrangement links TRBV12-3 or TRBV12-4 to TRBJ1-6, with D perhaps TRBD1 (6 bases). This CDR3 contains 14 residues. Deletions cut 7 bases from V and 4 bases from J, with 11 bases between. The CDR3 here is CASTLDSYNSPLHF. The CDR3 bases are TGTGCCAGCACCCTGGACAGTTATAATTCACCCCTCCACTTT.

This chain joins TRBV6-5 and TRBJ2-6; TRBD1 aligns across 8 bases. This CDR3 is 17 amino acids long. J was trimmed by 3 bases and V by 2 bases; bases with no gene match: 6. In germline, CDR1 is MNHEY, CDR2 SVGAGI. The CDR3 DNA reads TGTGCCAGCAGTTACGGTCAGGGGGCACGTGGGGCCAACGTCCTGACTTTC. It translates to CASSYGQGARGANVLTF.

The V call is TRBV12-3 or TRBV12-4, the J call TRBJ1-1; D gene unclear. V dropped 8 bases and J dropped 0 bases, with 10 bases sitting between them. The CDR3 is 13 residues long. CDR3 DNA sequence: TGTGCCAGCGATTATCAGTTGAACACTGAAGCTTTCTTT. It specifies CASDYQLNTEAFF.

This clonotype was picked up a small number of times. The rearrangement uses TRBV7-2 and TRBJ1-2; the D gene is possibly TRBD1 (5 bases). With 1 base removed from V and 4 bases from J, the gap between germline ends came to 13 bases. The germline V gene has CDR1 SGHTA and CDR2 FQGNSA. The CDR3 is 15 amino acids. The CDR3 nucleotides are TGTGCCAGCAGCTTAGAATCGGGGGGTCCCTATGGCTACACCTTC. Protein product: CASSLESGGPYGYTF.

This clonotype was seen at least ten times. The J gene is TRBJ1-6, the V gene TRBV7-9; D may be TRBD1 (5 bases). The CDR3 has 16 residues. Per the germline V gene, CDR1 is SEHNR and CDR2 is FQNEAQ (reference sequence). The V end was cut by 4 bases, the J end by 10 bases, with 20 bases between. The CDR3 DNA follows: TGTGCCAGCAGCTACGGGGGTGGGTTTACCCTCTCACCCCTCCACTTT. Its translation: CASSYGGGFTLSPLHF.

Details on this clonotype: Just one base apart from a much larger clone, this may be a read error. CDR3 DNA: TGTGCCAGCAACCAAGTGCGGAGTGAGGACTATGGCTACACCTTC. Translation gives CASNQVRSEDYGYTF. V gene TRBV7-9 combines with J gene TRBJ1-2; D remains unclear. CDR3 length: 15 residues. Trimming shortened V by 7 bases and J by 3 bases, and 18 bases separated the two germline ends. Germline CDR1 and CDR2: SEHNR and FQNEAQ (reference sequence).

The chain uses TRBV19 and TRBJ2-7, with 13 bases lining up with TRBD2. Unmatched junction bases numbered 17, after V lost 9 bases and J lost 3 bases. Germline V gives CDR1 LNHDA, CDR2 SQIVND (reference sequence). There are 18 residues in the CDR3. The DNA for the CDR3 is TGTGCCAGCAGCGTTGAAGGGCTAGGGACTAGCGGGGACTACGAGCAGTACTTC. It codes for CASSVEGLGTSGDYEQYF.

CDR3 coding DNA: TGTGCCAGCAGTCTAAGGACCGACACTAATGGCTACACCTTC. It codes for CASSLRTDTNGYTF. The gene calls are TRBV27 and TRBJ1-2; D ambiguous. The CDR3 extends over 14 amino acids. Trimming took off 5 bases at V and 6 bases at J, with 16 bases between the two ends. Germline V lookup: CDR1 MNHEY, CDR2 SMNVEV (reference sequence).

The rearrangement uses TRBV29-1 and TRBJ2-2; the match to TRBD1 covers 9 bases. Trimming took 5 bases from V and 7 from J; bases not matched to a gene: 5. The CDR3 sequence is 13 residues long. Germline values: CDR1 SQVTM, CDR2 ANQGSEA. Here the CDR3 reads CSVNRDRDGELFF. The CDR3 nucleotides read TGCAGCGTTAACCGGGACAGGGACGGGGAGCTGTTTTTT.

In its sample, this clonotype was seen a few times. The V gene is TRBV4-3, the J gene TRBJ2-5; D gene unclear. Trimming removed 1 base at V and 3 bases at J, with 9 bases between. CDR3 length equals 14 residues. Looked up from germline, CDR1 is LGHNA and CDR2 is YSLEER. CDR3 in amino acids: CASSQVTVEETQYF. The CDR3 DNA sequence: TGCGCCAGCAGCCAAGTTACAGTGGAAGAGACCCAGTACTTC.

V is TRBV2 and J is TRBJ1-6, with 10 nucleotides matching TRBD1. In germline, CDR1 is SNHLY, CDR2 FYNNEI. J was trimmed by 7 bases and V by 8 bases; bases with no gene match: 2. The CDR3 loop spans 13 amino acids. The CDR3 DNA follows: TGTGCCAGCCAGGACAGGGGGAATTCACCCCTCCACTTT. Translating it yields CASQDRGNSPLHF.

This chain uses TRBV12-3 or TRBV12-4 with TRBJ2-3; D is unresolved. V gave up 2 bases and J gave up 4 bases, with 7 bases separating them. CDR3 length equals 13 residues. CDR3 region: CASSLRASDTQYF. CDR3 DNA sequence: TGTGCCAGCAGTTTAAGGGCCTCAGATACGCAGTATTTT.

V gene TRBV12-3 or TRBV12-4 combines with J gene TRBJ2-7; D might be TRBD1 (6 bases). V lost 8 bases and J lost 4, with 18 bases in between. The CDR3 length is 14 residues. CDR3 sequence reads: CASRPDRGAYEQYF. The CDR3 DNA is TGTGCCAGCCGTCCGGACAGAGGAGCGTACGAGCAGTACTTC.

V is TRBV6-5 and J is TRBJ2-7, with TRBD1 matching 7 bases. Germline CDR1 MNHEY, CDR2 SVGAGI. Trimming at V came to 7 bases and at J to 3 bases, leaving 6 bases not matched to a gene. The CDR3 has 13 amino acids. DNA for the CDR3: TGTGCCAGCACTGACAGGGTAGGCTACGAGCAGTACTTC. Protein product: CASTDRVGYEQYF.

The V and J genes are TRBV7-3 and TRBJ2-3; 11 bases line up with TRBD2. CDR1 SGHTA and CDR2 FQGTGA come from the germline V gene. This CDR3 has 15 amino acids. V was clipped by 4 bases and J by 6 bases; unmatched bases: 6. The CDR3 DNA follows: TGTGCCAGCAGCTCACTAGCGGGAGTCGGGGATACGCAGTATTTT. Translated, it gives CASSSLAGVGDTQYF.

The chain carries TRBV9 and TRBJ1-2; unclear D gene. V was trimmed by 0 bases and J by 1 base, leaving 10 bases between them. The CDR3 is 15 amino acids. CDR1 and CDR2 (germline): SGDLS, YYNGEE. The CDR3: CASSVDPTVNYGYTF. The CDR3 DNA sequence: TGTGCCAGCAGCGTAGATCCGACGGTTAACTATGGCTACACCTTC.

This clonotype appeared many times. V gene TRBV7-9 combines with J gene TRBJ2-5; TRBD1 agrees at 10 bases. V shed 10 bases and J 1 base; nucleotides not matched to a gene: 12. The CDR3 length is 16 residues. Germline V CDR1 and CDR2: SEHNR, FQNEAQ (reference sequence). The CDR3 protein is CATTDRTGGPQETQYF. In nucleotides, the CDR3 is TGTGCCACGACCGATAGGACAGGGGGGCCCCAAGAGACCCAGTACTTC.